The clone carrying this TCR beta chain was counted many times. Its antigen is unknown. RNA served as the template for amplifying TCR beta CDR3 regions. The workflow started with a first-round RT-PCR run with HTBI primers and then moved on to a second-round multiplex PCR. TCRdb independently ran MiXCR on the multiplex PCR reads; one entry per CDR3 protein. The sample holds some 1.1 million distinct CDR3 sequences, roughly 35% seen once. Other autoimmune diseases, uncontrolled infections, pregnancy or lactation led to the exclusion of patients. This entry is derived from a study of Graves' ophthalmopathy and Graves' hyperthyroidism. About the research overall: Hyperthyroidism qualified as stable when ophthalmopathy did not develop within 18 months of follow-up.

This CDR3 is 11 amino acids long. The V end was cut by 4 bases, the J end by 12 bases, with 12 bases between. From germline, CDR1 is SGHTA and CDR2 FQGNSA. The study, taken as a whole, reports: In blood appeared most of the expanded thyroid clonotypes whose frequency exceeded 0.001. Sensitivity of about 91% and specificity of less than 82% were achieved when a 13-signature model separated ophthalmopathy from stable hyperthyroidism.

V and J are TRBV7-2 and TRBJ1-1; the D is unclear. The receptor was isolated from an adult man with Graves' hyperthyroidism. Sequenced material: peripheral blood or thyroid tissue (not recorded which). The CDR3 protein is CASSSLFRTFF. The CDR3 nucleotides are TGTGCCAGCAGCTCCCTTTTCAGGACTTTCTTT.